One T cell receptor (beta chain) is described in this entry. What it recognizes is unknown. This specimen comes from a study of shared clonotypes between healthy human individuals. CD8 cells regarded as naive lacked CD45RO, were positively chosen for CCR7, and omitted terminally differentiated effector memory CD45RA+ cells. TCRdb keeps only in-frame clones here, not all; method: immunoSEQ multiplex PCR. The sample lists hundreds of thousands of clones; 96% were seen once. Points from the study as a whole: Non-shared clonotypes had lower generation probabilities than clonotypes shared by all four sorted-subset donors.

CDR1 is SGHKS, CDR2 YYEKEE, per germline (reference sequence). The CDR3 is made up of 15 amino acids. Deletions cut 0 bases from V and 8 bases from J, with 15 bases between. The gene calls are TRBV5-5 and TRBJ2-1; weak D call: TRBD1 (6 bases). The receptor comes from a man in his thirties or forties in good health. Sequenced input: naive CD8+ T cells sorted from blood. CDR3 nucleotides: TGTGCCAGCAGCTTGGCCGAGGGGACATTTGATGAGCAGTTCTTC. Translating gives CASSLAEGTFDEQFF.